Listed here are 6 T cell receptor beta chains from one sample, sequenced in a study of cytomegalovirus exposure and HLA in healthy donors. Some clones are missing from TCRdb's copy, which holds only in-frame ones; the method was immunoSEQ multiplex PCR. Counted here are about 64,000 clones, about 89% occurring once; the ten biggest clones make up around 1.7%. Sequences were obtained from PBMCs. Every receptor here comes from a woman between 18 and 30 years old in good health and CMV-seronegative.

This chain connects TRBV28 to TRBJ2-7; 9 nucleotides align to TRBD1. CDR3 length: 15 residues. V shed 6 bases, J shed 6 bases, and the junction held 12 bases outside the gene matches. Germline-derived CDR1 and CDR2 are MDHEN and SYDVKM. For the CDR3, the DNA is TGTGCCAGCAGCAGCCTAGGACAGGGGATTTCCGAGCAGTACTTC. It encodes CASSSLGQGISEQYF.

V is TRBV5-5 and J is TRBJ2-7; TRBD1 aligns across 8 bases. The CDR3 runs to 16 residues. V lost 0 bases to trimming and J lost 6 bases; unmatched junction nucleotides: 11. Looked up from germline, CDR1 is SGHKS and CDR2 is YYEKEE (reference sequence). The CDR3 spells CASSLDPVAGGGEQYF. CDR3 nucleotide sequence: TGTGCCAGCAGCTTGGATCCCGTGGCAGGGGGCGGCGAGCAGTACTTC.

The genes are TRBV30 and TRBJ1-1, with 10 nucleotides matching TRBD1. CDR1 and CDR2 (germline): GTSNPN, SVGIG (reference sequence). The CDR3 totals 16 residues. The V gene end was trimmed by 3 bases and the J gene end by 3 bases; junction bases not matched to a gene: 10. CDR3 coding DNA: TGTGCCTGGAGCCGAGGACAGGGGGAAAAGGACACTGAAGCTTTCTTT. The encoded protein is CAWSRGQGEKDTEAFF.

The gene calls are TRBV2 and TRBJ2-3; TRBD2 aligns across 13 bases. The germline CDR1 and CDR2 sequences are SNHLY and FYNNEI. V gave up 7 bases and J gave up 4 bases; unmatched junction bases: 2. The CDR3 is 14 residues long. CDR3: CASKGLAGPDTQYF. The CDR3 coding sequence is TGTGCCAGCAAGGGACTAGCGGGACCAGATACGCAGTATTTT.

The genes are TRBV7-2 and TRBJ2-1, with 7 bases lining up with TRBD1. CDR3 size: 13 residues. J was trimmed by 15 bases and V by 3 bases; bases with no gene match: 11. Looked up from germline, CDR1 is SGHTA and CDR2 is FQGNSA. The CDR3 loop is CASSLVVRDRPFF. The CDR3, as DNA: TGTGCCAGCAGCTTGGTTGTCAGGGACAGACCGTTCTTC.

The genes are TRBV28 and TRBJ2-4; 10 bases agree with TRBD2. CDR3 size: 14 residues. V lost 5 bases to trimming and J lost 9 bases; unmatched junction nucleotides: 7. Germline V gene lookup returns CDR1 MDHEN and CDR2 SYDVKM. The CDR3 nucleotides read TGTGCCAGCAGTACGAGCGGGGGGGCGAGCATTCAGTACTTC. Its translation: CASSTSGGASIQYF.